In this sample, the clone carrying this T cell receptor (beta chain) turned up many times. Its antigen is currently unknown. Deletions cut 1 base from V and 2 bases from J, with 9 bases between. CDR1 is SGHTA and CDR2 is FQGNSA in the germline V gene. The CDR3 runs 15 residues. Unique molecular identifiers were used in preparing the TCRbeta library. TCRdb reprocessed the PCR reads via MiXCR and lists one record per CDR3 protein. The data contain about 170,000 distinct CDR3 sequences, 11% of them seen just once; the ten biggest clones take up about 13%. The source of the sample is a study of T-cell reconstitution after alpha-beta-depleted transplantation in children. Study-level points and caveats: Roughly two months post-transplant, alpha-beta T cells reportedly originated from several hundred graft clones that had expanded. T-cell numbers and diversity one year post-transplant derived largely from freshly generated T cells.

V and J are TRBV7-2 and TRBJ1-5, with D possibly matching TRBD1 (5 bases). The source of this sequence is a boy aged 2 to 9 with acute myeloid leukemia, due to receive a stem cell transplant. The sequences come from PBMCs, collected before TCRalphabeta/CD19-depleted stem cell transplant. CDR3 amino acids: CASSLVVGGNQPQHF. CDR3 DNA: TGTGCCAGCAGCTTAGTGGTAGGGGGCAATCAGCCCCAGCATTTT.